These 6 T cell receptor beta chains were all obtained from the same sample, sequenced in a study of blood T cell repertoires in COVID-19. Sequencing used immunoSEQ multiplex PCR; TCRdb keeps in-frame clones, though not all of them. Of about 170,000 clones in the sample, 70% to 85% were seen once. Material for sequencing was peripheral blood. These receptors were taken from an elderly man with COVID-19, enrolled during active disease.

The V gene is TRBV28, the J gene TRBJ2-5, with 11 positions matching TRBD2. The J segment lost 6 bases and the V segment lost 4 bases, leaving 19 bases of the junction unmatched. Germline CDR1 MDHEN, CDR2 SYDVKM. The CDR3 length is 19 residues. CDR3 sequence: CASSYPGLAEGAYGQTQYF. In DNA form, the CDR3 reads TGTGCCAGCAGTTACCCGGGACTAGCGGAGGGGGCTTACGGGCAGACCCAGTACTTC.

This chain connects TRBV6-2 or TRBV6-3 to TRBJ1-5; TRBD1 is a possible D gene (6 bases). From germline, CDR1 is MNHEY and CDR2 SVGEGT. This CDR3 comprises 13 residues. With 5 bases removed from V and 6 bases from J, the gap between germline ends came to 11 bases. The CDR3 region is CASSLDRIQPQHF. The DNA for the CDR3 is TGTGCCAGCAGTCTTGACAGGATTCAGCCCCAGCATTTT.

The rearrangement uses TRBV5-4 and TRBJ2-7, with 11 bases that match TRBD1. Unmatched junction bases numbered 9, after V lost 4 bases and J lost 3 bases. CDR1 SGHNT and CDR2 YYREEE come from the germline V gene (reference sequence). This CDR3 is built from 16 residues. CDR3 in DNA: TGTGCCAGCAGCCGAATGGCGGGGACAGGGGGCTACGAGCAGTACTTC. Protein: CASSRMAGTGGYEQYF.

This rearrangement joins TRBV6-5 to TRBJ1-2; D is uncertain. Between the trimmed V and J ends, which lost 6 bases and 4 bases, there was a span of 12 bases. This CDR3 is built from 13 residues. From germline, CDR1 is MNHEY and CDR2 SVGAGI. The CDR3 DNA reads as TGTGCCAGCAGGACGGGTTTCGTCTATGGCTACACCTTC. Residues: CASRTGFVYGYTF.

The rearrangement links TRBV12-5 to TRBJ2-5, with 7 bases matching TRBD2. Germline CDR1 reads LGHNT; CDR2 reads FRNRAP. This CDR3 comprises 13 residues. Trimming removed 4 bases from V and 5 bases from J; junction bases left unmatched: 4. The CDR3 region has the DNA TGTGCTAGTGGTTCCCTGGGGGGGGAGACCCAGTACTTC. This gives the protein CASGSLGGETQYF.

This rearrangement joins TRBV5-4 to TRBJ1-2; D is undetermined. This CDR3 is 14 amino acids long. The germline V gene encodes CDR1 SGHNT and CDR2 YYREEE (reference sequence). Between the trimmed V and J ends, which lost 0 bases and 3 bases, there was a span of 9 bases. The CDR3 DNA is TGTGCCAGCAGCTTGGCCGGAGGTGACTATGGCTACACCTTC. This codes for CASSLAGGDYGYTF.